This T cell receptor beta chain was observed in a study of blood T cell repertoires in COVID-19. Background on the study: PBMCs, B-cell-depleted T cells, or T cells were the source of the cDNA or gDNA that made up the material.

Participants' own reports of clinical history determined their cohort assignment. Cohort 3 recovery required two negative PCRs, clearance, or symptom resolution. In the authors' workflow: Estimation of nucleated cell counts was performed using reference gene primer amplification. Produced via immunoSEQ multiplex PCR; TCRdb's table is partial and in-frame only. The D gene and trimming were derived from the DNA, and the V and J assignments and clone size from that table. The sample contains approximately 200,000 clones, about four fifths of which appear only once. The J segment lost 4 bases and the V segment lost 3 bases, leaving 6 bases of the junction unmatched. The germline CDR1 and CDR2 sequences are SGDLS and YYNGEE. The CDR3 extends over 14 amino acids.

The sample was PBMCs or T cells enriched from blood (not recorded which). J is TRBJ2-5 and V is TRBV9, with 7 bases lining up with TRBD1. The source of this sequence is a man aged 40-49 years who had recovered from COVID-19. The CDR3 DNA sequence: TGTGCCAGCAGCGCCCAACAGGGGCGAGAGACCCAGTACTTC. Translation: CASSAQQGRETQYF. The entire variable domain, with the rest obtained from reference TRBV9 and TRBJ2-5, is as follows: DSGVTQTPKHLITATGQRVTLRCSPRSGDLSVYWYQQSLDQGLQFLIQYYNGEERAKGNILERFSAQQFPDLHSELNLSSLELGDSALYFCASSAQQGRETQYFGPGTRLLVL.